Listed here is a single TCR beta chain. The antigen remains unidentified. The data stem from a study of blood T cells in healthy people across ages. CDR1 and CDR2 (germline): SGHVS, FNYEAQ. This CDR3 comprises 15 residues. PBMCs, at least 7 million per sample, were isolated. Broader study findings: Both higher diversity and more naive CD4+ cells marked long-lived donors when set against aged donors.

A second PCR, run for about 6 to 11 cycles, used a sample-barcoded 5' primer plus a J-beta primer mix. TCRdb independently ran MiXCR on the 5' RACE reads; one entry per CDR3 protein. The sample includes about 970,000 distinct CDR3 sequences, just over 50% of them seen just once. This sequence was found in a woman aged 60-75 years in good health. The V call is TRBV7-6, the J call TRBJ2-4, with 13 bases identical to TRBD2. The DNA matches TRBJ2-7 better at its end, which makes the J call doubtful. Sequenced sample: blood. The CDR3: CASSPWTSGSREQYF. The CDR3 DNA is TGTGCCAGCAGCCCTTGGACTAGCGGGAGTCGCGAGCAGTACTTC.